The rows below give T cell receptor beta chains drawn from one sample of a study. Using its own MiXCR run on the RT-PCR reads, TCRdb lists one record per CDR3 protein. The repertoire has 550,000 to 750,000 distinct CDR3 sequences, approximately 15% of them found once; the top ten carry just over 3.5%. Sequencing used memory CD4+ T cells from blood. The receptor source for this set is a female donor in good health, serving as a healthy control. Each CDR3 is given with its conserved first and last residue. The D gene is left open where the match is weak. Clone size is given for some rows only: seen once, a few or many times, or a class if the clone is expanded.

d_call	clone_size	v_call	j_call	cdr3_length	cdr3_aa	cdr3_nt
-	many	TRBV9	TRBJ2-7	15	CASSGSGLSSYEQYF	TGTGCCAGCAGCGGATCCGGTTTAAGCTCCTACGAGCAGTACTTC
-	-	TRBV20-1	TRBJ1-5	13	CSAPREAGGPQHF	TGCAGTGCTCCACGGGAGGCCGGGGGCCCCCAGCATTTT
-	few	TRBV5-4	TRBJ2-7	12	CASSGLTYEQYF	TGTGCCAGCAGCGGTTTGACTTACGAGCAGTACTTC
TRBD2	-	TRBV7-2	TRBJ2-1	13	CASSRGLGNEQFF	TGTGCCAGCAGCCGGGGACTAGGAAATGAGCAGTTCTTC
TRBD1	-	TRBV27	TRBJ1-2	13	CASSSDRVGGYTF	TGTGCCAGCAGTTCCGACAGGGTGGGCGGCTACACCTTC
-	few	TRBV28	TRBJ1-1	12	CASSLGAVGGGF	TGTGCCAGCAGTTTAGGGGCAGTCGGAGGGGGTTTT
-	many	TRBV3-1	TRBJ2-6	17	CASSQEPGNSGANVLTF	TGTGCCAGCAGCCAAGAACCTGGCAACTCTGGGGCCAACGTCCTGACTTTC
TRBD1	-	TRBV6-2/TRBV6-3	TRBJ1-5	14	CASTQGGRDQPQHF	TGTGCCAGCACCCAGGGGGGTCGGGATCAGCCCCAGCATTTT
TRBD2	many	TRBV12-3/TRBV12-4	TRBJ2-1	14	CASEAPGLASKQFF	TGTGCCAGCGAAGCCCCGGGACTAGCGAGTAAGCAGTTCTTC
-	-	TRBV30	TRBJ2-5	12	CAWSYVRETQYF	TGTGCCTGGAGTTACGTACGGGAGACCCAGTACTTC
-	few	TRBV5-4	TRBJ2-5	14	CASSLRSTQETQYF	TGTGCCAGCAGCTTGAGGTCTACCCAAGAGACCCAGTACTTC
TRBD2	few	TRBV20-1	TRBJ2-7	14	CSAGGTSGRGEQYF	TGCAGTGCGGGAGGGACTAGCGGGAGGGGTGAGCAGTACTTC
TRBD2	many	TRBV4-1	TRBJ2-1	15	CASSQDVAGPNEQFF	TGCGCCAGCAGCCAAGACGTAGCGGGCCCCAATGAGCAGTTCTTC
TRBD1	many	TRBV6-5	TRBJ1-2	15	CATRSDGQGADGYTF	TGTGCCACTCGATCCGATGGGCAGGGGGCAGATGGCTACACCTTC
-	few	TRBV20-1	TRBJ2-7	13	CSAPTENSYEQYF	TGCAGTGCTCCGACAGAGAATTCCTACGAGCAGTACTTC
-	-	TRBV5-5	TRBJ1-4	15	CASSREGLGIEKLFF	TGTGCCAGCAGCCGAGAAGGTCTGGGGATTGAAAAACTGTTTTTT
-	few	TRBV10-3	TRBJ1-1	15	CAISERAARNTEAFF	TGTGCCATCAGTGAGAGGGCAGCGCGGAACACTGAAGCTTTCTTT
TRBD1	many	TRBV12-3/TRBV12-4	TRBJ1-1	15	CASSFTGGDSTEAFF	TGTGCCAGCAGTTTTACAGGGGGCGATTCCACTGAAGCTTTCTTT
-	many	TRBV29-1	TRBJ1-2	12	CSVDGTDYGYTF	TGCAGCGTCGACGGGACTGACTATGGCTACACCTTC
TRBD2	few	TRBV9	TRBJ2-7	15	CASSVGLAGKYEQYF	TGTGCCAGCAGCGTAGGGCTAGCGGGAAAATACGAGCAGTACTTC
-	-	TRBV5-1	TRBJ1-3	14	CASSGEGFGNTIYF	TGCGCCAGCAGCGGAGAGGGATTCGGAAACACCATATATTTT
-	-	TRBV28	TRBJ2-7	16	CASIPTGPYQAYEQYF	TGTGCCAGCATTCCGACTGGCCCCTACCAAGCCTACGAGCAGTACTTC
-	few	TRBV6-5	TRBJ1-5	14	CASNPSLGNQPQHF	TGTGCCAGCAATCCCAGCCTGGGCAATCAGCCCCAGCATTTT
-	few	TRBV20-1	TRBJ2-7	16	CSAREGPFRVDYEQYF	TGCAGTGCTAGAGAGGGGCCGTTCAGAGTTGACTACGAGCAGTACTTC
TRBD1	-	TRBV4-1	TRBJ1-2	14	CASSPSIVDRAYTF	TGCGCCAGCAGCCCCTCTATAGTAGACAGGGCGTACACCTTC
TRBD2	once	TRBV6-1	TRBJ2-2	19	CASRGVGAGWTSGEGELFF	TGTGCCAGCAGAGGTGTAGGGGCAGGATGGACTAGCGGGGAGGGGGAGCTGTTTTTT
TRBD2	-	TRBV7-8	TRBJ2-3	17	CASSSTPTSGRSDTQYF	TGTGCCAGCAGCTCCACACCGACTAGCGGGAGGTCTGATACGCAGTATTTT
-	few	TRBV7-9	TRBJ2-5	15	CASSLGLEGGETQYF	TGTGCCAGCAGCTTAGGTCTCGAGGGGGGAGAGACCCAGTACTTC
-	few	TRBV11-2	TRBJ2-4	12	CASSSQADIQYF	TGTGCCAGCAGCTCCCAAGCTGACATTCAGTACTTC
-	-	TRBV6-4	TRBJ1-1	14	CASRPEAMNTEAFF	TGTGCCAGCAGGCCCGAGGCTATGAACACTGAAGCTTTCTTT
-	many	TRBV7-2	TRBJ1-2	13	CASSLGPNYGYTF	TGTGCCAGCAGCTTAGGTCCGAACTATGGCTACACCTTC
-	-	TRBV29-1	TRBJ1-5	14	CSVVFGQEWQPQHF	TGCAGCGTTGTTTTTGGGCAGGAGTGGCAGCCCCAGCATTTT
-	-	TRBV5-4	TRBJ2-3	16	CASSSHAETSTDTQYF	TGTGCCAGCAGCTCCCACGCGGAAACTAGCACAGATACGCAGTATTTT
-	many	TRBV4-3	TRBJ2-3	13	CASSQEYTDTQYF	TGCGCCAGCAGCCAAGAATACACAGATACGCAGTATTTT
-	many	TRBV6-5	TRBJ2-1	13	CASRAGGPERQFF	TGTGCCAGCAGAGCCGGGGGACCTGAGAGGCAGTTCTTC
-	many	TRBV6-5	TRBJ2-7	15	CASSYSMAYGYEQYF	TGTGCCAGCAGTTACTCGATGGCGTACGGCTACGAGCAGTACTTC
-	-	TRBV4-3	TRBJ1-6	14	CASSLTGTHSPLHF	TGCGCCAGCAGCCTAACAGGGACCCATTCACCCCTCCACTTT
-	many	TRBV7-2	TRBJ2-7	15	CASSLAPGTPYEQYF	TGTGCCAGCAGCTTAGCCCCAGGGACCCCCTACGAGCAGTACTTC
-	few	TRBV20-1	TRBJ2-7	11	CSAEGFHEQYF	TGCAGTGCAGAGGGATTCCACGAGCAGTACTTC
TRBD1	few	TRBV6-1	TRBJ2-5	13	CASRPPGQGAQYF	TGTGCCAGCAGACCCCCGGGACAGGGGGCCCAGTACTTC
-	-	TRBV20-1	TRBJ1-4	14	CSARDRVDREKLFF	TGCAGTGCTAGAGATCGCGTCGACCGTGAAAAACTGTTTTTT
-	few	TRBV18	TRBJ1-1	14	CASSPWPGNTEAFF	TGTGCCAGCTCACCATGGCCGGGGAACACTGAAGCTTTCTTT
-	-	TRBV7-2	TRBJ2-3	13	CASSPPGVDTQYF	TGTGCCAGCAGCCCACCGGGGGTGGATACGCAGTATTTT
-	-	TRBV6-6	TRBJ1-5	15	CASSQGGQVNQPQHF	TGTGCCAGCAGTCAAGGGGGGCAAGTCAATCAGCCCCAGCATTTT
-	many	TRBV6-2/TRBV6-3	TRBJ2-7	13	CASSEESSYEQYF	TGTGCCAGCAGTGAGGAAAGCTCCTACGAGCAGTACTTC
-	many	TRBV29-1	TRBJ2-5	12	CSVEEGMETQYF	TGCAGCGTTGAAGAAGGGATGGAGACCCAGTACTTC
TRBD2	-	TRBV12-3/TRBV12-4	TRBJ2-1	13	CASTPTSGIEQFF	TGTGCCAGCACCCCGACTAGCGGGATTGAGCAGTTCTTC
TRBD2	few	TRBV11-2	TRBJ2-1	18	CASSLSDSGTTYYNEQFF	TGTGCCAGCAGTTTATCTGATTCCGGGACTACCTATTACAATGAGCAGTTCTTC
-	many	TRBV30	TRBJ1-2	15	CAWTYSGASNYGYTF	TGTGCCTGGACCTACTCAGGGGCATCTAACTATGGCTACACCTTC
-	-	TRBV20-1	TRBJ1-1	14	CSARDLLENTEAFF	TGCAGTGCTAGAGATCTATTGGAGAACACTGAAGCTTTCTTT